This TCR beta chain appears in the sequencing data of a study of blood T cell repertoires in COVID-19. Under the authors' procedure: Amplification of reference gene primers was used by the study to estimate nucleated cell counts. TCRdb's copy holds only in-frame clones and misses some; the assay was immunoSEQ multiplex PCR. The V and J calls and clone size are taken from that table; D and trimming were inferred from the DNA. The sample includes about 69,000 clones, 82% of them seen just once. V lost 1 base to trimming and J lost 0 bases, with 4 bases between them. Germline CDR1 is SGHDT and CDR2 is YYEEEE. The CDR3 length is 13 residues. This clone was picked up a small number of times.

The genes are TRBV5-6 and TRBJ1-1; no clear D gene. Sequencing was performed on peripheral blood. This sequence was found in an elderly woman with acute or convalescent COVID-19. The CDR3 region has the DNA TGTGCCAGCAGCTTGTATTTGAACACTGAAGCTTTCTTT. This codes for CASSLYLNTEAFF. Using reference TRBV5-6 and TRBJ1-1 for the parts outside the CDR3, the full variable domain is DAGVTQSPTHLIKTRGQQVTLRCSPKSGHDTVSWYQQALGQGPQFIFQYYEEEERQRGNFPDRFSGHQFPNYSSELNVNALLLGDSALYLCASSLYLNTEAFFGQGTRLTVV.